The next 26 T cell receptor beta chains were all read from a single sample in a study of identifying expanded T cells in peripheral blood. TCRdb's table, derived via immunoSEQ multiplex PCR, lists solely in-frame clones and lacks some. Of about 100,000 clones listed, 70% to 90% are singletons. The source material was blood. The receptors originated from a person aged 18 to 70 in good health.

The chain links TRBV11-2 to TRBJ2-7, with D perhaps TRBD1 or TRBD2 (5 bases each). CDR1 and CDR2 (germline): SGHAT, FQNNGV. V gave up 3 bases and J gave up 5 bases, with 17 bases separating them. The CDR3 covers 15 residues. CDR3 in amino acids: CASSFGNAGRNEQYF. As DNA, the CDR3 is TGTGCCAGCAGCTTTGGTAATGCAGGGAGAAACGAGCAGTACTTC. Variable domain in full (rest from reference TRBV11-2 and TRBJ2-7): EAGVAQSPRYKIIEKRQSVAFWCNPISGHATLYWYQQILGQGPKLLIQFQNNGVVDDSQLPKDRFSAERLKGVDSTLKIQPAKLEDSAVYLCASSFGNAGRNEQYFGPGTRLTVT.

This chain links TRBV5-4 with TRBJ2-3; D gene unclear. CDR3 size: 15 residues. CDR1 is SGHNT, CDR2 YYREEE, per germline (reference sequence). The V and J ends lost 5 bases and 0 bases respectively, with 13 bases between them. The CDR3 DNA reads as TGTGCCAGCAGACCGGGTCTTACTAGCACAGATACGCAGTATTTT. This encodes CASRPGLTSTDTQYF.

The chain employs TRBV5-4 and TRBJ2-2, with 8 bases fitting TRBD1. This CDR3 has 15 residues. Germline assignment: CDR1 SGHNT and CDR2 YYREEE (reference sequence). The J segment lost 7 bases and the V segment lost 1 base, leaving 6 bases of the junction unmatched. The CDR3 loop reads CASSLQTGGGGELFF. Written as DNA, the CDR3 is TGTGCCAGCAGCTTGCAAACAGGGGGAGGCGGGGAGCTGTTTTTT.

V gene TRBV6-1 combines with J gene TRBJ2-7; D is tentatively TRBD1 or TRBD2 (5 bases each). V was shortened by 0 bases and J by 8 bases, with 14 bases between the two germline ends. CDR3 size: 14 residues. Germline V lookup: CDR1 MNHNS, CDR2 SASEGT. The CDR3 loop is CASSEAPGPDKQYF. The CDR3 DNA follows: TGTGCCAGCAGTGAAGCGCCGGGGCCCGATAAGCAGTACTTC.

This CDR3 is CAWSAPTDAYNEQFF. CDR3 DNA sequence: TGTGCCTGGAGTGCCCCTACAGACGCCTACAATGAGCAGTTCTTC. The chain combines TRBV30 with TRBJ2-1; D not certain. V lost 1 base to trimming and J lost 2 bases, with 12 bases between them. The germline gives CDR1 GTSNPN, CDR2 SVGIG (reference sequence). CDR3 length: 15 residues.

This chain links TRBV11-2 with TRBJ1-1; D is perhaps TRBD1 (6 bases). The CDR3 sequence is 14 residues long. V dropped 6 bases and J dropped 2 bases, with 13 bases sitting between them. Looked up from germline, CDR1 is SGHAT and CDR2 is FQNNGV. The chain's CDR3 is CASRVGAVNTEAFF. As DNA, the CDR3 is TGTGCCAGCAGGGTGGGGGCCGTCAACACTGAAGCTTTCTTT. Complete variable domain (other parts from reference TRBV11-2 and TRBJ1-1): EAGVAQSPRYKIIEKRQSVAFWCNPISGHATLYWYQQILGQGPKLLIQFQNNGVVDDSQLPKDRFSAERLKGVDSTLKIQPAKLEDSAVYLCASRVGAVNTEAFFGQGTRLTVV.

This chain joins TRBV6-6 and TRBJ2-7; D gene unclear. The CDR3 is 11 amino acids. CDR1 MNHNY and CDR2 SVGAGI come from the germline V gene (reference sequence). V was shortened by 0 bases and J by 9 bases, with 6 bases between the two germline ends. The CDR3 reads CASSYSGGQYF. CDR3 DNA sequence: TGTGCCAGCAGTTACTCCGGTGGGCAGTACTTC.

J is TRBJ2-7 and V is TRBV10-3; 9 nucleotides match TRBD1. Per the germline V gene, CDR1 is ENHRY and CDR2 is SYGVKD. The CDR3 is made up of 14 amino acids. After removal of 7 bases from V and 5 bases from J, the junction contained 9 bases not matched to a gene. CDR3 in amino acids: CAINPGQGTNEQYF. The CDR3 DNA follows: TGTGCCATCAACCCCGGACAGGGGACCAACGAGCAGTACTTC.

The chain has TRBV4-1 and TRBJ2-1; 7 bases match TRBD2. This CDR3 is 15 amino acids long. CDR1 is MGHRA, CDR2 YSYEKL, per germline. The trim removed 4 bases at V and 7 bases at J, leaving 10 bases unmatched. CDR3 in DNA: TGCGCCAGCAGCCCGGGGACTACCCGACAGAATGAGCAGTTCTTC. Translation: CASSPGTTRQNEQFF.

The chain uses TRBV7-2 and TRBJ1-5, with 7 bases identical to TRBD1. Germline V CDR1 and CDR2: SGHTA, FQGNSA. This CDR3 is 15 amino acids long. V shed 5 bases and J 0 bases; nucleotides not matched to a gene: 4. Written as DNA, the CDR3 is TGTGCCAGCAGCGTAACAGGGGATAGCAATCAGCCCCAGCATTTT. Translating it yields CASSVTGDSNQPQHF.

The J gene is TRBJ2-3, the V gene TRBV7-9; D possibly matches TRBD1 or TRBD2 (5 bases each). Germline-derived CDR1 and CDR2 are SEHNR and FQNEAQ (reference sequence). The CDR3 has 15 residues. Between the trimmed V and J ends, which lost 0 bases and 0 bases, there was a span of 7 bases. CDR3 nucleotides: TGTGCCAGCAGCTTAGCGGGGGAGAGCACAGATACGCAGTATTTT. As protein: CASSLAGESTDTQYF. The full variable domain, with the rest looked up from reference TRBV7-9 and TRBJ2-3, is DTGVSQNPRHKITKRGQNVTFRCDPISEHNRLYWYRQTLGQGPEFLTYFQNEAQLEKSRLLSDRFSAERPKGSFSTLEIQRTEQGDSAMYLCASSLAGESTDTQYFGPGTRLTVL.

The chain uses TRBV7-9 and TRBJ1-6; D is unresolved. The CDR3 totals 13 residues. V gave up 4 bases and J gave up 13 bases, with 14 bases separating them. Looked up from germline, CDR1 is SEHNR and CDR2 is FQNEAQ (reference sequence). DNA of the CDR3: TGTGCCAGCAGCTCCTCCGGAGGTCGCCCCCTCCACTTT. Amino acid sequence: CASSSSGGRPLHF. The full variable domain, with the rest looked up from reference TRBV7-9 and TRBJ1-6, is DTGVSQNPRHKITKRGQNVTFRCDPISEHNRLYWYRQTLGQGPEFLTYFQNEAQLEKSRLLSDRFSAERPKGSFSTLEIQRTEQGDSAMYLCASSSSGGRPLHFGNGTRLTVT.

V usage is TRBV7-9 and J usage is TRBJ1-5, with TRBD1 identical over 8 bases. The CDR3 sequence is 16 residues long. Germline lookup yields CDR1 SEHNR and CDR2 FQNEAQ (reference sequence). After removal of 5 bases from V and 3 bases from J, the junction contained 9 bases not matched to a gene. CDR3 loop: CASSPWTGKVNQPQHF. The CDR3 bases are TGTGCCAGCAGCCCCTGGACAGGGAAGGTCAATCAGCCCCAGCATTTT.

V usage is TRBV7-2 and J usage is TRBJ1-2; D is ambiguous. The CDR3 has 14 amino acids. From germline, CDR1 is SGHTA and CDR2 FQGNSA. The V gene lost 1 base and the J gene lost 0 bases, with 6 bases spanning the gap. The chain's CDR3 is CASSLVQTNYGYTF. In DNA, the CDR3 is TGTGCCAGCAGCTTAGTACAGACTAACTATGGCTACACCTTC.

The chain combines TRBV5-3 with TRBJ2-3; 7 nucleotides align to TRBD1. TRBV5-3 carries the ORF label, with uncertain function. Germline trimming cut 0 bases from V and 3 bases from J; bases unmatched to any gene: 1. This CDR3 has 14 amino acids. Here the CDR3 DNA reads TGTGCCAGAAGCTTGGAACAGGGGACAGATACGCAGTATTTT. Protein sequence: CARSLEQGTDTQYF.

The sample holds one count of this clone. The J gene is TRBJ2-1, the V gene TRBV7-8, with D perhaps matching TRBD2 (6 bases). The CDR3 extends over 17 amino acids. The V gene lost 1 base and the J gene lost 8 bases, with 21 bases spanning the gap. Germline CDR1 is SGHVS and CDR2 is FQNEAQ. CDR3: CASSLGRRAEGQDEQFF. The CDR3 DNA reads TGTGCCAGCAGCTTAGGGAGAAGAGCGGAGGGGCAGGATGAGCAGTTCTTC.

The V call is TRBV6-5, the J call TRBJ2-3; D possibly corresponds to TRBD2 (6 bases). This CDR3 spans 15 amino acids. Germline CDR1 is MNHEY and CDR2 is SVGAGI. V gave up 4 bases and J gave up 7 bases, with 18 bases separating them. The CDR3 sequence: CASSSDPPSAHTQYF. In nucleotides, the CDR3 is TGTGCCAGCAGTTCCGACCCGCCTAGCGCCCATACGCAGTATTTT.

This chain links TRBV7-6 with TRBJ2-3; 8 bases are a match to TRBD2. The germline V gene encodes CDR1 SGHVS and CDR2 FNYEAQ. The CDR3 is 17 amino acids. V lost 5 bases to trimming and J lost 2 bases; unmatched junction nucleotides: 12. CDR3 in DNA: TGTGCCAGCAGCCGCCGGGGGGGCCTTCCTCACACAGATACGCAGTATTTT. As protein: CASSRRGGLPHTDTQYF.

The V and J genes are TRBV12-5 and TRBJ1-1, with 10 positions matching TRBD1. J was trimmed by 0 bases and V by 7 bases; bases with no gene match: 11. The CDR3 is made up of 17 amino acids. Germline V lookup: CDR1 LGHNT, CDR2 FRNRAP. The CDR3 region has the DNA TGTGCTAGTGTCCAGGGACAGGGGTCATACTTGAACACTGAAGCTTTCTTT. Translation gives CASVQGQGSYLNTEAFF. The variable domain in full, with the rest retrieved from reference TRBV12-5 and TRBJ1-1, is DARVTQTPRHKVTEMGQEVTMRCQPILGHNTVFWYRQTMMQGLELLAYFRNRAPLDDSGMPKDRFSAEMPDATLATLKIQPSEPRDSAVYFCASVQGQGSYLNTEAFFGQGTRLTVV.

This chain uses TRBV29-1 with TRBJ2-7; the D call may be TRBD1 or TRBD2 (6 bases each). This CDR3 contains 13 residues. Germline CDR1 is SQVTM and CDR2 is ANQGSEA. Trimming took off 4 bases at V and 6 bases at J, with 16 bases between the two ends. CDR3 in amino acids: CSVGGSGGSEQYF. The DNA for the CDR3 is TGCAGCGTTGGGGGGTCCGGGGGCTCCGAGCAGTACTTC.

The chain joins TRBV6-5 to TRBJ1-1, with no clear D. V was cut by 0 bases and J by 5 bases, with 10 bases left in between. Germline values: CDR1 MNHEY, CDR2 SVGAGI. The CDR3 runs 14 residues. The CDR3 loop reads CASSYSFPVTEAFF. The CDR3 DNA is TGTGCCAGCAGTTACTCGTTCCCGGTAACTGAAGCTTTCTTT.

This clone was seen ten or more times. This sequence joins TRBV6-9 and TRBJ1-3; a possible D gene is TRBD1 (5 bases). Germline lookup yields CDR1 MNHGY and CDR2 SVAAGI. This CDR3 comprises 14 residues. The V end lost 2 bases, the J end lost 1 base, and 6 bases lay between the germline ends. CDR3 sequence (DNA): TGTGCCAGCAGTTATGGGGGTTCTGGAAACACCATATATTTT. Encoded protein: CASSYGGSGNTIYF.

The rearrangement joins TRBV5-8 to TRBJ2-1, with D maybe TRBD2 (6 bases). Trimming shortened V by 0 bases and J by 0 bases, and 13 bases separated the two germline ends. The CDR3 consists of 17 residues. Germline V gene sequence: CDR1 SGHTS, CDR2 YDEGEE. CDR3 amino acids: CASSLASGAGSYNEQFF. The CDR3 DNA reads TGTGCCAGCAGCTTGGCCTCGGGAGCCGGCTCCTACAATGAGCAGTTCTTC.

The CDR3 loop reads CASSIDATGLDTQYF. The CDR3 bases are TGTGCCAGTAGTATAGATGCCACAGGACTAGATACGCAGTATTTT. The chain carries TRBV19 and TRBJ2-3, with D possibly called TRBD1 or TRBD2 (5 bases each). Germline V gene sequence: CDR1 LNHDA, CDR2 SQIVND (reference sequence). There are 15 residues in the CDR3. Trimming shortened V by 0 bases and J by 5 bases, and 12 bases separated the two germline ends.

The chain employs TRBV20-1 and TRBJ1-2, with D possibly TRBD1 on 5 matching bases. V lost 6 bases to trimming and J lost 14 bases, with 13 bases between them. Germline V gene lookup returns CDR1 DFQATT and CDR2 SNEGSKA (reference sequence). The CDR3 totals 9 residues. The CDR3: CSAPIDSTF. CDR3 nucleotide sequence: TGCAGTGCCCCCATAGACAGTACCTTC.

The V and J genes are TRBV2 and TRBJ2-2; D gene ambiguous. V was cut by 6 bases and J by 4 bases, with 9 bases left in between. The CDR3 sequence is 13 residues long. From germline, CDR1 is SNHLY and CDR2 FYNNEI. The CDR3 reads CASRETFTGELFF. The CDR3 nucleotides are TGTGCCAGCAGGGAGACTTTCACCGGGGAGCTGTTTTTT. Based on the CDR3 plus reference TRBV2 and TRBJ2-2, the full variable domain is EPEVTQTPSHQVTQMGQEVILRCVPISNHLYFYWYRQILGQKVEFLVSFYNNEISEKSEIFDDQFSVERPDGSNFTLKIRSTKLEDSAMYFCASRETFTGELFFGEGSRLTVL.